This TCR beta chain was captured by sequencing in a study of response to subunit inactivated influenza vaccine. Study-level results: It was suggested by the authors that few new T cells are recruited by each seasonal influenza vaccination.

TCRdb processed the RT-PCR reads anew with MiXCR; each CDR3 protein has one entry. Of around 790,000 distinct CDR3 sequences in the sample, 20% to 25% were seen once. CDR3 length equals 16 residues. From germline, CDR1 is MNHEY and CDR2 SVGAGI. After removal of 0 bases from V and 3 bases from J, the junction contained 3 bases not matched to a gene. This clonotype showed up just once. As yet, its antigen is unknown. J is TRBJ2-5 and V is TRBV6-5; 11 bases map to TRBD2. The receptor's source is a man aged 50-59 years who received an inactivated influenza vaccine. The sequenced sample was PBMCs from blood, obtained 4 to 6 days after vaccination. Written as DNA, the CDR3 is TGTGCCAGCAGTTACTCGGGACTAGCGGTTAAAGAGACCCAGTACTTC. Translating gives CASSYSGLAVKETQYF.